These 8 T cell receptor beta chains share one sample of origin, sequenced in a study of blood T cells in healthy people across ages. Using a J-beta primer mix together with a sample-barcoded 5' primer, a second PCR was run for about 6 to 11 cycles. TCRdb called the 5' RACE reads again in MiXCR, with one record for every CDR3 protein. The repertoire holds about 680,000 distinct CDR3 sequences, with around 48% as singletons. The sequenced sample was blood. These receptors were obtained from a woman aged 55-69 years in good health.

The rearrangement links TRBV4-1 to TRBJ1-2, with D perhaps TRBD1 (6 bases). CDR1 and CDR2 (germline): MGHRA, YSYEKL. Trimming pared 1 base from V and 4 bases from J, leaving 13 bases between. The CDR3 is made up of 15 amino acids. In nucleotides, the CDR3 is TGCGCCAGCAGCCAAGGCCAGGGGAGGGGCTATGGCTACACCTTC. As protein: CASSQGQGRGYGYTF.

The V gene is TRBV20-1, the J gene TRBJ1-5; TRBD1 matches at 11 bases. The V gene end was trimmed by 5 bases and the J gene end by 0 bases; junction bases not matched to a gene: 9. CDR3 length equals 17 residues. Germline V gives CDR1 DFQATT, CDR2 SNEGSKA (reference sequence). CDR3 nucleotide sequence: TGCAGTGCTTACCGGACAGGGGGCAAATATAGCAATCAGCCCCAGCATTTT. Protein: CSAYRTGGKYSNQPQHF.

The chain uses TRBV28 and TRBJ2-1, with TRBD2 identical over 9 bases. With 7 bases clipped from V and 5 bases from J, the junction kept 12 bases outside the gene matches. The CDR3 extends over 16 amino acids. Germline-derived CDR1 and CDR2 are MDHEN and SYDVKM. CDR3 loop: CASIPLPGLANNEQFF. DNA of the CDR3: TGTGCCAGCATCCCCCTTCCGGGACTAGCCAACAATGAGCAGTTCTTC.

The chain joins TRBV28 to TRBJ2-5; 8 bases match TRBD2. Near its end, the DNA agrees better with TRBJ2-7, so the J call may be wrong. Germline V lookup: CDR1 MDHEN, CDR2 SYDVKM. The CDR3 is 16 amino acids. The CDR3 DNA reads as TGTGCCAGCAGTTTACCCTCCCGGACTAGCTCTCCCGAGCAGTACTTC. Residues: CASSLPSRTSSPEQYF.

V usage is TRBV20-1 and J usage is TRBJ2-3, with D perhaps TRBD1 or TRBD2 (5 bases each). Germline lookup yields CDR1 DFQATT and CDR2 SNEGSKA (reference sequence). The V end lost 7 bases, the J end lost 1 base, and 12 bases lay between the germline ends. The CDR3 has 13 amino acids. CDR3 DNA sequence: TGCAGTGTCCGGGGCTCGGGCACAGATACGCAGTATTTT. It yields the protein CSVRGSGTDTQYF.

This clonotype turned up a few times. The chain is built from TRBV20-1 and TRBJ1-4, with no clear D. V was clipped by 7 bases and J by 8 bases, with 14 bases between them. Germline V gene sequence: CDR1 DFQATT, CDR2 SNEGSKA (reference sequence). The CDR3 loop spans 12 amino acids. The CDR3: CSVARGNEKLFF. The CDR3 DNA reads TGCAGTGTAGCTCGCGGTAACGAAAAACTGTTTTTT.

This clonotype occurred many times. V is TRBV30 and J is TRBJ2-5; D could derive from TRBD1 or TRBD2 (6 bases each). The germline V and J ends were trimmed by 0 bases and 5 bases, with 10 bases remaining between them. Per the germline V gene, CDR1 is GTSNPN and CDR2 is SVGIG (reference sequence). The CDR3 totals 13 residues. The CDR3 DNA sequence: TGTGCCTGGAGTGTACGAGGGGGGGAGACCCAGTACTTC. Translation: CAWSVRGGETQYF.

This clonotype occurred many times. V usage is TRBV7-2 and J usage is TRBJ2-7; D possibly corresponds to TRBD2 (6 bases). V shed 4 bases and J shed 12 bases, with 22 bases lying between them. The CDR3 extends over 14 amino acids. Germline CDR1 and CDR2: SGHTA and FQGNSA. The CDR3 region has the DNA TGTGCCAGCAGCTCCCTAAATACGGGGGTTCGTCGGTACTTC. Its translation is CASSSLNTGVRRYF.